Presented here are 27 T cell receptor beta chains from one specimen sequenced in a study of shared clonotypes between healthy human individuals. Assay: immunoSEQ multiplex PCR; the TCRdb copy retains only in-frame clones and omits some. The table records about 2.4 million clones, 80% to 95% of them present only once. Sequencing was done on a sample of naive CD4+ T cells from PBMCs. The subset denotes: CD45RA+ positively selected. Receptor source: a man between 18 and 29 years old in good health. Some clones in this sample may be carry-over from other donors' samples.

The CDR3 reads CASSNGQNIQYF. CDR3 sequence (DNA): TGTGCCAGCAGCAACGGGCAAAACATTCAGTACTTC. The chain links TRBV11-3 to TRBJ2-4; D call uncertain. The CDR3 loop spans 12 amino acids. Trimming took off 5 bases at V and 5 bases at J, with 7 bases between the two ends. Germline V lookup: CDR1 SGHNT, CDR2 YENEEA.

The chain uses TRBV9 and TRBJ2-5; D gene ambiguous. V was pared by 3 bases and J by 4 bases, with 13 bases between. Germline V gene data show CDR1 as SGDLS and CDR2 as YYNGEE. This CDR3 region has 14 residues. The CDR3 loop reads CASSAGSYSETQYF. DNA for the CDR3: TGTGCCAGCAGCGCCGGGTCGTATTCAGAGACCCAGTACTTC.

The genes are TRBV29-1 and TRBJ2-1; no definite D call. The CDR3 length is 14 residues. Trimming pared 5 bases from V and 8 bases from J, leaving 19 bases between. The germline V gene has CDR1 SQVTM and CDR2 ANQGSEA. The CDR3 DNA sequence: TGCAGCGTTATACTGCCTTTTTCCGGCGATGAGCAGTTCTTC. Translating it yields CSVILPFSGDEQFF.

This chain joins TRBV4-1 and TRBJ1-2, with a possible D match to TRBD1 (5 bases). CDR1 MGHRA and CDR2 YSYEKL come from the germline V gene. V was cut by 4 bases and J by 3 bases, with 12 bases left in between. The CDR3 covers 14 residues. CDR3 bases: TGCGCCAGCAGCCCGAGCGGGGCCTACTATGGCTACACCTTC. Amino acid sequence: CASSPSGAYYGYTF.

The rearrangement uses TRBV2 and TRBJ2-3, with 7 nucleotides matching TRBD2. V shed 6 bases, J shed 1 base, and the junction held 13 bases outside the gene matches. Looked up from germline, CDR1 is SNHLY and CDR2 is FYNNEI. The CDR3 is made up of 17 amino acids. The CDR3 coding sequence is TGTGCCAGCAGAGCCTATCTTGCCAGCGGGGGCACAGATACGCAGTATTTT. Its protein product is CASRAYLASGGTDTQYF.

This clone was picked up one time. The V and J genes are TRBV10-2 and TRBJ1-6; no clear D gene. Trimming pared 4 bases from V and 8 bases from J, leaving 12 bases between. The CDR3 is made up of 14 amino acids. Germline CDR1 reads WSHSY; CDR2 reads SAAADI. The CDR3 here is CASSVRREDSPLHF. CDR3 in DNA: TGCGCCAGCAGTGTTCGGCGGGAAGATTCACCCCTCCACTTT.

The rearrangement uses TRBV15 and TRBJ2-1; D may be TRBD1 or TRBD2 (5 bases each). CDR3 length: 16 amino acids. Trimming pared 0 bases from V and 4 bases from J, leaving 13 bases between. Germline CDR1 LNHNV, CDR2 YYDKDF (reference sequence). The chain's CDR3 is CATSREGVLTYNEQFF. The CDR3 coding sequence is TGTGCCACCAGCAGAGAGGGGGTCCTAACATACAATGAGCAGTTCTTC.

Worth noting for this clone: This CDR3 is also generated by other DNA sequences in the sample. This rearrangement joins TRBV18 to TRBJ1-2; the D is unclear. The germline gives CDR1 KGHSH, CDR2 LQKENI. CDR3 length: 14 amino acids. Deletions cut 2 bases from V and 2 bases from J, with 9 bases between. CDR3 in DNA: TGTGCCAGCTCACCATCGACGGCGAACTATGGCTACACCTTC. Its protein product is CASSPSTANYGYTF.

The genes are TRBV6-5 and TRBJ2-7; TRBD2 aligns across 9 bases. The CDR3 has 15 amino acids. V was clipped by 8 bases and J by 3 bases; unmatched bases: 11. From germline, CDR1 is MNHEY and CDR2 SVGAGI. The CDR3 here is CASAWGDSGSYEQYF. CDR3 DNA: TGTGCCAGCGCCTGGGGGGATAGCGGGAGCTACGAGCAGTACTTC.

The DNA of the CDR3 is TGCGCCAGCAGCACCAACCGACAGGGCTATAATTCACCCCTCCACTTT. Its translation: CASSTNRQGYNSPLHF. V and J are TRBV5-1 and TRBJ1-6; 7 positions match TRBD1. The CDR3 sequence is 16 residues long. The V gene end was trimmed by 4 bases and the J gene end by 3 bases; junction bases not matched to a gene: 7. CDR1 is SGHRS, CDR2 YFSETQ, per germline.

The V gene is TRBV10-1, the J gene TRBJ1-6; 9 nucleotides line up with TRBD1. The CDR3 is 14 residues long. V was pared by 3 bases and J by 10 bases, with 4 bases of the junction left unmatched. Germline lookup yields CDR1 WNHNN and CDR2 SYGVQD (reference sequence). The CDR3 DNA sequence: TGCGCCAGCAGTGACCCGGGACAGGGATCACCCCTCCACTTT. Its protein is CASSDPGQGSPLHF.

This clone was counted only a few times. Other nucleotide sequences in the sample specify the same CDR3. This chain links TRBV7-2 with TRBJ1-5, with D possibly TRBD1 on 6 matching bases. Germline V gene sequence: CDR1 SGHTA, CDR2 FQGNSA. V dropped 5 bases and J dropped 1 base, with 6 bases sitting between them. The CDR3 has 13 residues. This chain's CDR3 is CASSQGSNQPQHF. The CDR3 DNA reads as TGTGCCAGCAGCCAGGGGAGCAATCAGCCCCAGCATTTT.

The chain links TRBV6-1 to TRBJ2-7, with unresolved D. The V and J ends lost 6 bases and 3 bases respectively, with 12 bases between them. This CDR3 is built from 13 residues. In germline, CDR1 is MNHNS, CDR2 SASEGT. The CDR3 nucleotides read TGTGCCAGCAGATCTGCTGAGCTCTACGAGCAGTACTTC. Its protein is CASRSAELYEQYF.

This chain connects TRBV5-6 to TRBJ2-5; TRBD1 matches at 9 bases. With 0 bases clipped from V and 3 bases from J, the junction kept 3 bases outside the gene matches. In germline, CDR1 is SGHDT, CDR2 YYEEEE. The CDR3 totals 15 residues. The CDR3 protein is CASSLGTGEEETQYF. The CDR3, as DNA: TGTGCCAGCAGCTTGGGGACAGGGGAGGAAGAGACCCAGTACTTC.

The chain combines TRBV6-1 with TRBJ2-1; TRBD2 is a possible D gene (6 bases). Germline CDR1 is MNHNS and CDR2 is SASEGT. V lost 4 bases and J lost 3, with 16 bases in between. The CDR3 loop spans 16 amino acids. The CDR3 sequence is CASSVTSSLLYNEQFF. The CDR3 coding sequence is TGTGCCAGCAGTGTCACTAGCTCCCTTCTCTACAATGAGCAGTTCTTC.

This clone was observed a single time. V and J are TRBV10-1 and TRBJ1-1; weak D call: TRBD1 (5 bases). The CDR3 loop spans 13 amino acids. The V gene's germline CDR1 is WNHNN and CDR2 SYGVQD (reference sequence). Trimming shortened V by 1 base and J by 7 bases, and 10 bases separated the two germline ends. DNA for the CDR3: TGCGCCAGCAGTGAGTTGACAGCTAATGAAGCTTTCTTT. It codes for CASSELTANEAFF.

V gene TRBV2 combines with J gene TRBJ2-6; possible D gene TRBD2, 5 bases. CDR1 and CDR2 (germline): SNHLY, FYNNEI. V was clipped by 6 bases and J by 0 bases, with 12 bases between them. The CDR3 covers 16 residues. Here the CDR3 reads CASRRVLNSGANVLTF. The CDR3 DNA sequence: TGTGCCAGCAGGAGGGTGCTCAACTCTGGGGCCAACGTCCTGACTTTC.

This clone was found once. J is TRBJ2-1 and V is TRBV6-5, with TRBD2 identical over 10 bases. The CDR3 has 12 residues. V shed 4 bases and J 14 bases; nucleotides not matched to a gene: 5. Germline lookup yields CDR1 MNHEY and CDR2 SVGAGI. The chain's CDR3 is CASSSTGTSEFF. The CDR3 DNA reads as TGTGCCAGCAGTTCCACCGGGACTAGCGAGTTCTTC.

The genes are TRBV5-6 and TRBJ1-5, with D hard to call. CDR1 is SGHDT and CDR2 is YYEEEE in the germline V gene. V gave up 0 bases and J gave up 11 bases, with 12 bases separating them. There are 13 residues in the CDR3. The CDR3 DNA follows: TGTGCCAGCAGCTTGGACCCGGCGTCATCCCAGCATTTT. Translated: CASSLDPASSQHF.

The chain joins TRBV18 to TRBJ2-1; TRBD1 is a possible D gene (6 bases). Germline assignment: CDR1 KGHSH and CDR2 LQKENI. This CDR3 region has 15 residues. V lost 1 base, J lost 4 bases, and 11 bases lay in between. CDR3 residues: CASSPLPGDYNEQFF. CDR3 DNA sequence: TGTGCCAGCTCACCACTTCCAGGGGATTACAATGAGCAGTTCTTC.

This clone showed up just once. The CDR3 nucleotides are TGCGCCAGCAGCTTGGCCGGACAGCTGAACACCGGGGAGCTGTTTTTT. Protein: CASSLAGQLNTGELFF. V usage is TRBV5-1 and J usage is TRBJ2-2, with D perhaps matching TRBD1 (6 bases). The CDR3 extends over 16 amino acids. V lost 0 bases and J lost 1, with 10 bases in between. CDR1 is SGHRS and CDR2 is YFSETQ in the germline V gene.

CDR3: CASSGKTGAFYEQYF. CDR3 coding DNA: TGTGCCAGCAGCGGTAAGACGGGGGCGTTCTACGAGCAGTACTTC. The chain recombines TRBV7-6 with TRBJ2-7, with D possibly being TRBD1 or TRBD2 (6 bases each). Germline loops: CDR1 SGHVS, CDR2 FNYEAQ. The CDR3 has 15 residues. The germline V and J ends were trimmed by 5 bases and 3 bases, with 17 bases remaining between them. Filled out from reference TRBV7-6 and TRBJ2-7, the complete variable domain reads GAGVSQSPRYKVTKRGQDVALRCDPISGHVSLYWYRQALGQGPEFLTYFNYEAQQDKSGLPNDRFSAERPEGSISTLTIQRTEQRDSAMYRCASSGKTGAFYEQYFGPGTRLTVT.

The CDR3 loop reads CASSRQKSNQPQHF. The CDR3 nucleotides read TGTGCCAGCTCACGACAGAAAAGCAATCAGCCCCAGCATTTT. J is TRBJ1-5 and V is TRBV18; tentatively, D is TRBD1 (5 bases). CDR3 size: 14 residues. V lost 4 bases, J lost 1 base, and 8 bases lay in between. CDR1 and CDR2 (germline): KGHSH, LQKENI. Drawing the rest from reference TRBV18 and TRBJ1-5, the complete variable domain is NAGVMQNPRHLVRRRGQEARLRCSPMKGHSHVYWYRQLPEEGLKFMVYLQKENIIDESGMPKERFSAEFPKEGPSILRIQQVVRGDSAAYFCASSRQKSNQPQHFGDGTRLSIL.

The chain has TRBV5-4 and TRBJ1-1; 11 bases are shared with TRBD1. The CDR3 extends over 15 amino acids. Unmatched junction bases numbered 2, after V lost 1 base and J lost 3 bases. CDR1 and CDR2 (germline): SGHNT, YYREEE (reference sequence). CDR3 DNA: TGTGCCAGCAGCTTGTCGGACAGGGGGCACACTGAAGCTTTCTTT. The encoded protein is CASSLSDRGHTEAFF.

This chain links TRBV19 with TRBJ2-7, with D perhaps matching TRBD1 (6 bases). V lost 4 bases and J lost 5, with 9 bases in between. This CDR3 is 12 amino acids long. Germline assignment: CDR1 LNHDA and CDR2 SQIVND (reference sequence). DNA for the CDR3: TGTGCCAGTAGTACTTACAGGGACGAGCAGTACTTC. This codes for CASSTYRDEQYF.

As for this clone: This CDR3 is also generated by other DNA sequences in the sample. The chain links TRBV28 to TRBJ2-5; D may match TRBD1 or TRBD2 (5 bases each). CDR1 and CDR2 from the germline V gene are MDHEN and SYDVKM. CDR3 size: 12 residues. With 5 bases removed from V and 5 bases from J, the gap between germline ends came to 9 bases. CDR3 protein: CASSRGEETQYF. As DNA, the CDR3 is TGTGCCAGCAGTCGAGGGGAGGAGACCCAGTACTTC.

V usage is TRBV28 and J usage is TRBJ2-3; possibly TRBD1 for D (6 bases). Per germline, CDR1 MDHEN and CDR2 SYDVKM. Trimming stripped 6 bases from V and 6 bases from J, with 16 bases between. CDR3 length: 14 residues. This chain's CDR3 is CASRLPGEGDTQYF. The CDR3 DNA reads TGTGCCAGCAGGCTTCCAGGGGAAGGGGATACGCAGTATTTT. Together with reference TRBV28 and TRBJ2-3, the CDR3 gives the full variable domain: DVKVTQSSRYLVKRTGEKVFLECVQDMDHENMFWYRQDPGLGLRLIYFSYDVKMKEKGDIPEGYSVSREKKERFSLILESASTNQTSMYLCASRLPGEGDTQYFGPGTRLTVL.